This T cell receptor (beta chain) was observed in a study of blood T cell repertoires in COVID-19 (dated by TCRdb to 2019 to 2021). Looking at the study overall: The collaborator samples originated in the United States, Italy and Spain and spanned the acute and convalescent phases of COVID-19. The samples were drawn from two sources: the first 160 participants of the ongoing ImmuneRACE study, and approximately 1,300 subjects contributed by 6 global collaborators. The repertoires were released in a freely available public database meant as a resource for research on the immune response to SARS-CoV-2. HLA class I and class II types, where available, came from metadata supplied by the sample provider rather than from assay-based typing. Sample metadata almost always included a de-identified subject ID, COVID-19 status, age in years and sex. The material from the prospective study consisted of cDNA or gDNA derived from T cells, B-cell-depleted T cells, or PBMCs. Subjects who had been exposed to COVID-19, were actively infected with it, or had recovered from it provided the deeply sampled blood TCRbeta repertoires that made up the dataset. What the study reported, not specific to this receptor: How much clinical and demographic metadata was included differed by source and by participant, and the metadata was provided uncurated.

Enrolling through a virtual design, the prospective study's participants ranged in age from roughly 18 to 89 years and lived across some 23 United States geographic areas. In the prospective study, cohorts were assigned on the basis of participant-reported clinical history obtained from a screening survey and a study questionnaire. Each participant in the prospective study had whole blood, serum and a nasopharyngeal or oropharyngeal swab collected by mobile phlebotomists. Additional blood draws and questionnaires over an approximately two-month period could optionally be provided by prospective study participants. Before DNA extraction, prospective study blood samples were shipped either frozen or at room temperature. TCRbeta CDR3 regions were amplified from genomic DNA by means of the immunoSEQ Assay, a bias-controlled multiplex PCR. On the study's bioinformatics: Within the assay, amplification of reference gene primers was used to estimate how many nucleated cells each sample contained. Sequence reads were collapsed and filtered to measure the absolute abundance of every unique TCRbeta CDR3 rearrangement. For each sample, productive Simpson clonality was calculated as the square root of Simpson's diversity index over productive rearrangements. This immuneACCESS table, as held by TCRdb, lists in-frame sequences with V and J called but not all clones. Of the missing ones, under half trace to an unresolved V gene in checked studies; the others have no known cause. V, J and clone size are taken as reported in that table, and D and trimming were inferred from the DNA itself. Counted in this sample were roughly 240,000 clones; about 91% of them appeared once. Just over 2.5% of the sample is in the top ten clones.

The germline V gene yields SGHRS for CDR1 and YFSETQ for CDR2. The CDR3 goes from the cysteine to the phenylalanine over 16 residues. Only the CDR3 DNA is retained, 48 bases long and in frame from the first base. V is trimmed back by 1 base and J by 5 bases, and the junction contains 10 bases that no gene match accounts for. Concerning this clone itself: It lacks a known antigen. Per-base qualities were not stored, and no clone one base away is much larger.

The sample comprised PBMCs or T cells enriched from blood (not recorded which). The TCR sequence derives from a woman in her 30s with acute COVID-19. Recombination linked TRBV5-1 to TRBJ1-1, with 8 junctional bases fitting TRBD1. The CDR3 reads as follows: CASSLFGQGRGTEAFF. The nucleotides read TGCGCCAGCAGCTTGTTCGGACAGGGACGGGGTACTGAAGCTTTCTTT.